This T cell receptor beta chain was recovered during a study of CD8 T cells in Susac syndrome. Background on the study: Of the sequenced Susac syndrome patients, 5 or 6 had active disease and about 8 were in remission.

V dropped 2 bases and J dropped 0 bases, with 16 bases sitting between them. The CDR3 sequence is 18 residues long. Germline V gene lookup returns CDR1 MGHDK and CDR2 SYGVNS. Random-hexamer reverse transcription was applied to about 0.5 to 1 ug RNA. Across 54 Vbeta and 13 Jbeta, TCR beta CDR3 was amplified with immunoSEQ multiplex PCR. TCRdb analysed the immunoSEQ multiplex PCR reads with MiXCR anew, one entry per CDR3 protein. In the table there are about 240,000 distinct CDR3 sequences, about 96% of which are singletons. TEMRA cells were FACS-enriched and CD8+ and CD4+ T cells negatively isolated. The TCR comes from a human donor with Susac syndrome. Sequencing was performed on CD4+ T cells from PBMCs. The V and J genes are TRBV25-1 and TRBJ1-4; maybe TRBD1 (5 bases). CDR3 sequence: CASSELLGTVTTNEKLFF. In DNA form, the CDR3 reads TGTGCCAGCAGTGAACTTCTTGGGACCGTAACAACTAATGAAAAACTGTTTTTT.